The text below deals with one TCR beta chain. The data were obtained in a study of T cell responses to AZD1222 COVID-19 vaccine. TCRdb keeps only in-frame clones here, not all; method: immunoSEQ multiplex PCR. This sample has more than 95,000 clones; approximately 88% occur once, and the top ten carry 1.5% to 1.7%. V lost 2 bases and J lost 5, with 9 bases in between. CDR1 is KGHSH, CDR2 LQKENI, per germline. The CDR3 has 13 residues. Material: peripheral blood, obtained on day 0 of AZD1222 vaccination. The V gene is TRBV18, the J gene TRBJ2-5; D not resolved. The sequence came from an adult in good health. CDR3 protein: CASSPNAGETQYF. In DNA, the CDR3 is TGTGCCAGCTCACCAAACGCAGGCGAGACCCAGTACTTC.